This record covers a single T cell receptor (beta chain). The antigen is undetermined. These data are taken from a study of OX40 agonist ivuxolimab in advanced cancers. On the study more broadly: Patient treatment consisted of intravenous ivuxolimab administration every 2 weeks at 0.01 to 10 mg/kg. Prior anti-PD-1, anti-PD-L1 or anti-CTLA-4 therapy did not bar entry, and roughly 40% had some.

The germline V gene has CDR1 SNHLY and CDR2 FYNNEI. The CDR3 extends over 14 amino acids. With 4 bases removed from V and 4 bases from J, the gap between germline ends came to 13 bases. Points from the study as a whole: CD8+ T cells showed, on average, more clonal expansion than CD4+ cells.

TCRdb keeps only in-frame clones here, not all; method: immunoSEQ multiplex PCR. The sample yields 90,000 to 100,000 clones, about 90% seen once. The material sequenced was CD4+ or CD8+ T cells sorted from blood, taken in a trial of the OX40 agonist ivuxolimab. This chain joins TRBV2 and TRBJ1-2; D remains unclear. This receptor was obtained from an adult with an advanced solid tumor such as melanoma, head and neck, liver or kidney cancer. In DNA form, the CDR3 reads TGTGCCAGCAGTGGAGCGGGGTCTGGCTATGGCTACACCTTC. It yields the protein CASSGAGSGYGYTF.